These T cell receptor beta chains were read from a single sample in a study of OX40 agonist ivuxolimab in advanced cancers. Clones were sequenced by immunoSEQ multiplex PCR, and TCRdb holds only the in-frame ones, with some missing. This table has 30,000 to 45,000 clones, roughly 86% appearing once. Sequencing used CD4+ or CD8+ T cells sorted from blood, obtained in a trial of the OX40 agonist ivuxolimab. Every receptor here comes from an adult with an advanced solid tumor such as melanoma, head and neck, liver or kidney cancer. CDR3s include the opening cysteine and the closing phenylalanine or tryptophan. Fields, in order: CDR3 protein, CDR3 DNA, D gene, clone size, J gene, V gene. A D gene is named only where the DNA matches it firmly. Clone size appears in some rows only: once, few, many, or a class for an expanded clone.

CDR3aa: CRAGLGETQYF
CDR3nt: TGCAGGGCGGGGCTGGGAGAGACCCAGTACTTC
d_gene: -
abundance: -
j_gene: TRBJ2-5
v_gene: TRBV20-1

CDR3aa: CASSGSDTQYF
CDR3nt: TGTGCCAGCAGCGGCTCAGATACGCAGTATTTT
d_gene: -
abundance: -
j_gene: TRBJ2-3
v_gene: TRBV7-6

CDR3aa: CASSFQGFYGYTF
CDR3nt: TGCGCCAGCAGCTTCCAGGGTTTCTATGGCTACACCTTC
d_gene: -
abundance: once
j_gene: TRBJ1-2
v_gene: TRBV5-1

CDR3aa: CASSLTGQGAGYGYTF
CDR3nt: TGTGCCAGCAGCTTAACGGGACAGGGGGCGGGGTATGGCTACACCTTC
d_gene: TRBD1
abundance: -
j_gene: TRBJ1-2
v_gene: TRBV7-3

CDR3aa: CASSLGAGGGEAFF
CDR3nt: TGTGCCAGCAGCTTAGGGGCCGGGGGGGGTGAAGCTTTCTTT
d_gene: -
abundance: -
j_gene: TRBJ1-1
v_gene: TRBV7-2

CDR3aa: CASRPFRGNQPQHF
CDR3nt: TGTGCCAGCAGACCCTTTCGGGGCAATCAGCCCCAGCATTTT
d_gene: -
abundance: -
j_gene: TRBJ1-5
v_gene: TRBV27

CDR3aa: CASSLSTGTGSGNTIYF
CDR3nt: TGTGCCAGCAGCTTGTCGACTGGGACAGGCTCTGGAAACACCATATATTTT
d_gene: TRBD1
abundance: -
j_gene: TRBJ1-3
v_gene: TRBV5-5

CDR3aa: CASSESVWAVEGYTF
CDR3nt: TGTGCCAGCAGTGAATCTGTTTGGGCAGTTGAAGGCTACACCTTC
d_gene: -
abundance: -
j_gene: TRBJ1-2
v_gene: TRBV2

CDR3aa: CASSERGQGETQYF
CDR3nt: TGTGCCAGCAGTGAAAGGGGACAGGGAGAGACCCAGTACTTC
d_gene: TRBD1
abundance: -
j_gene: TRBJ2-5
v_gene: TRBV2

CDR3aa: CSVGQGGDQPQHF
CDR3nt: TGCAGCGTTGGTCAGGGGGGAGATCAGCCCCAGCATTTT
d_gene: TRBD1
abundance: -
j_gene: TRBJ1-5
v_gene: TRBV29-1

CDR3aa: CASSTRTGMSNQPQHF
CDR3nt: TGTGCCAGCAGCACGAGGACGGGAATGAGCAATCAGCCCCAGCATTTT
d_gene: -
abundance: -
j_gene: TRBJ1-5
v_gene: TRBV5-6

CDR3aa: CASSSARQANF
CDR3nt: TGTGCCAGCAGTTCAGCCAGGCAGGCTAACTTT
d_gene: -
abundance: -
j_gene: TRBJ1-6
v_gene: TRBV28

CDR3aa: CASRDGQGTWAEAFF
CDR3nt: TGTGCCAGCAGGGATGGACAGGGGACTTGGGCTGAAGCTTTCTTT
d_gene: TRBD1
abundance: -
j_gene: TRBJ1-1
v_gene: TRBV27

CDR3aa: CASSPLLAGPYNEQFF
CDR3nt: TGTGCCAGTAGTCCCCTACTAGCGGGGCCTTACAATGAGCAGTTCTTC
d_gene: TRBD2
abundance: -
j_gene: TRBJ2-1
v_gene: TRBV19

CDR3aa: CASSPGGGLSGNTIYF
CDR3nt: TGCGCCAGCAGCCCAGGCGGGGGGCTCTCTGGAAACACCATATATTTT
d_gene: -
abundance: once
j_gene: TRBJ1-3
v_gene: TRBV4-1

CDR3aa: CASSQTIGTVQETQYF
CDR3nt: TGTGCCAGCAGCCAAACCATCGGGACAGTCCAAGAGACCCAGTACTTC
d_gene: TRBD1
abundance: -
j_gene: TRBJ2-5
v_gene: TRBV5-4

CDR3aa: CASSIGGTGEYEQYF
CDR3nt: TGTGCCAGCAGCATCGGGGGCACAGGTGAATACGAGCAGTACTTC
d_gene: -
abundance: -
j_gene: TRBJ2-7
v_gene: TRBV21-1

CDR3aa: CASSGQGLAGYEQYF
CDR3nt: TGTGCCAGCAGCGGACAGGGACTAGCGGGGTACGAGCAGTACTTC
d_gene: TRBD2
abundance: once
j_gene: TRBJ2-7
v_gene: TRBV9

CDR3aa: CASSYSGTASTGELFF
CDR3nt: TGTGCCAGCTCGTACTCCGGGACGGCGAGCACCGGGGAGCTGTTTTTT
d_gene: -
abundance: -
j_gene: TRBJ2-2
v_gene: TRBV18

CDR3aa: CASSLGTSGYNEQFF
CDR3nt: TGTGCCAGCAGCCTAGGGACTAGCGGCTACAATGAGCAGTTCTTC
d_gene: TRBD2
abundance: -
j_gene: TRBJ2-1
v_gene: TRBV14

CDR3aa: CAWSVGGLAGFSGANVLTF
CDR3nt: TGTGCCTGGAGTGTGGGGGGGCTAGCGGGTTTCTCTGGGGCCAACGTCCTGACTTTC
d_gene: TRBD2
abundance: few
j_gene: TRBJ2-6
v_gene: TRBV30

CDR3aa: CASSFPDRSNEKLFF
CDR3nt: TGTGCCAGCAGCTTCCCGGACAGAAGTAATGAAAAACTGTTTTTT
d_gene: -
abundance: -
j_gene: TRBJ1-4
v_gene: TRBV7-8

CDR3aa: CASSAELAGGRETQYF
CDR3nt: TGTGCCAGCAGTGCCGAACTAGCGGGGGGGCGGGAGACCCAGTACTTC
d_gene: TRBD2
abundance: once
j_gene: TRBJ2-5
v_gene: TRBV6-1

CDR3aa: CASRFNTANTGELFF
CDR3nt: TGTGCCAGCAGATTTAACACCGCGAACACCGGGGAGCTGTTTTTT
d_gene: -
abundance: once
j_gene: TRBJ2-2
v_gene: TRBV2

CDR3aa: CASSSPLGQLSTDTQYF
CDR3nt: TGTGCCAGCAGCTCTCCTTTGGGCCAACTTAGCACAGATACGCAGTATTTT
d_gene: -
abundance: few
j_gene: TRBJ2-3
v_gene: TRBV11-2

CDR3aa: CASRLAGKNTDTQYF
CDR3nt: TGTGCCAGCAGGCTCGCCGGGAAGAACACAGATACGCAGTATTTT
d_gene: -
abundance: -
j_gene: TRBJ2-3
v_gene: TRBV27

CDR3aa: CASSYSGRTDTQYF
CDR3nt: TGTGCCAGCAGCTATAGCGGGAGGACAGATACGCAGTATTTT
d_gene: TRBD2
abundance: -
j_gene: TRBJ2-3
v_gene: TRBV11-2

CDR3aa: CASSQGEGAFSGIYEQYF
CDR3nt: TGCGCCAGCAGCCAAGGCGAAGGCGCCTTCTCGGGGATTTACGAGCAGTACTTC
d_gene: -
abundance: -
j_gene: TRBJ2-7
v_gene: TRBV4-1

CDR3aa: CASGTSGPYNEQFF
CDR3nt: TGTGCCAGCGGGACTAGCGGGCCATACAATGAGCAGTTCTTC
d_gene: TRBD2
abundance: -
j_gene: TRBJ2-1
v_gene: TRBV25-1

CDR3aa: CAKDREAYEQYF
CDR3nt: TGTGCCAAGGACAGGGAGGCCTACGAGCAGTACTTC
d_gene: TRBD1
abundance: -
j_gene: TRBJ2-7
v_gene: TRBV12-5

CDR3aa: CASSLVGAGGRPNEQFF
CDR3nt: TGCGCCAGCAGCTTGGTCGGAGCGGGGGGAAGACCGAATGAGCAGTTCTTC
d_gene: TRBD2
abundance: once
j_gene: TRBJ2-1
v_gene: TRBV5-1

CDR3aa: CASSPGGQLPSLHF
CDR3nt: TGCGCCAGCAGCCCGGGGGGACAGCTCCCATCCCTCCACTTT
d_gene: TRBD1
abundance: -
j_gene: TRBJ1-6
v_gene: TRBV5-1

CDR3aa: CASSYSGLGETQYF
CDR3nt: TGTGCCAGCAGCTACTCAGGGCTTGGGGAGACCCAGTACTTC
d_gene: -
abundance: -
j_gene: TRBJ2-5
v_gene: TRBV5-5

CDR3aa: CASSLANKQFF
CDR3nt: TGTGCCAGCAGCTTGGCTAATAAGCAGTTCTTC
d_gene: -
abundance: few
j_gene: TRBJ2-1
v_gene: TRBV5-6

CDR3aa: CSAGLADNEQFF
CDR3nt: TGCAGCGCCGGACTAGCGGACAATGAGCAGTTCTTC
d_gene: TRBD2
abundance: few
j_gene: TRBJ2-1
v_gene: TRBV29-1

CDR3aa: CASGNRGPSGNTIYF
CDR3nt: TGTGCCAGCGGCAACAGGGGACCCTCTGGAAACACCATATATTTT
d_gene: TRBD1
abundance: medium-sized
j_gene: TRBJ1-3
v_gene: TRBV2

CDR3aa: CASSRQGATETQYF
CDR3nt: TGTGCCAGCAGCCGGCAGGGGGCGACGGAGACCCAGTACTTC
d_gene: TRBD1
abundance: -
j_gene: TRBJ2-5
v_gene: TRBV9

CDR3aa: CASSSNGGSGAFF
CDR3nt: TGTGCCAGCAGCTCGAATGGGGGATCGGGAGCTTTCTTT
d_gene: -
abundance: -
j_gene: TRBJ1-1
v_gene: TRBV5-4

CDR3aa: CASSVAVGTDTQYF
CDR3nt: TGTGCCAGCAGCGTAGCAGTGGGAACAGATACGCAGTATTTT
d_gene: -
abundance: once
j_gene: TRBJ2-3
v_gene: TRBV9

CDR3aa: CASSGGRRVRQPQHF
CDR3nt: TGTGCCAGCAGCGGGGGGAGGAGGGTTAGGCAGCCCCAGCATTTT
d_gene: -
abundance: -
j_gene: TRBJ1-5
v_gene: TRBV6-6

CDR3aa: CASSPGQGVNYGYTF
CDR3nt: TGTGCCAGCTCACCAGGACAGGGGGTAAACTATGGCTACACCTTC
d_gene: TRBD1
abundance: -
j_gene: TRBJ1-2
v_gene: TRBV18